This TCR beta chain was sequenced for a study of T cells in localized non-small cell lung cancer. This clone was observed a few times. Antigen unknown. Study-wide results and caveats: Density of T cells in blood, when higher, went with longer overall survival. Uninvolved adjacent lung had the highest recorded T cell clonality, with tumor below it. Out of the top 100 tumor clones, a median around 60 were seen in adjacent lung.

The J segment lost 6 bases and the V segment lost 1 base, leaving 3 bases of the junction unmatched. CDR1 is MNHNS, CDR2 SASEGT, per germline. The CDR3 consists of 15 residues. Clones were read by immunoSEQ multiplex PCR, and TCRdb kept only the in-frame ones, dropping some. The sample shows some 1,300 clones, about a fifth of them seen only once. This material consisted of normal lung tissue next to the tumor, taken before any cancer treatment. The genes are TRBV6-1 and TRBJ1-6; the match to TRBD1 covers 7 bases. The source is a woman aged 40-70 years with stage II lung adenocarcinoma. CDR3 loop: CASSEGSGGNSPLHF. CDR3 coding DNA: TGTGCCAGCAGTGAAGGGTCAGGGGGTAATTCACCCCTCCACTTT.